This is a list of T cell receptor beta chains from one sample in a study of OX40 agonist ivuxolimab in advanced cancers. Sequencing was performed with immunoSEQ multiplex PCR; in TCRdb, only in-frame clones are kept and a portion is missing. The sample lists approximately 82,000 clones; roughly 85% were seen once. Sample: CD4+ or CD8+ T cells sorted from blood, taken in a trial of the OX40 agonist ivuxolimab. The receptors here all came from an adult with an advanced solid tumor such as melanoma, head and neck, liver or kidney cancer. Both conserved end residues are part of each CDR3. D genes are given only for firm matches. Size is stated for part of the rows, as once, few or many counts, or as a class when the clone is expanded.

J gene | V gene | D gene | clone size | CDR3 DNA | CDR3 protein
TRBJ2-3 | TRBV11-2 | TRBD2 | . | TGTGCCAGCTCTAGCGGGATAACAGATACGCAGTATTTT | CASSSGITDTQYF
TRBJ2-1 | TRBV7-9 | . | . | TGTGCCAGCAGCTTGGGGGCCCACGGGGGCAATGAGCAGTTCTTC | CASSLGAHGGNEQFF
TRBJ2-1 | TRBV5-4 | . | . | TGTGCCAGCAGCCCCCGGGGATACAATGAGCAGTTCTTC | CASSPRGYNEQFF
TRBJ2-2 | TRBV15 | . | . | TGTGCCACCAGCAGCCTAGGTGTGGTAGGCGGGGAGCTGTTTTTT | CATSSLGVVGGELFF
TRBJ2-7 | TRBV5-1 | TRBD1 | once | TGCGCCAGCAGCCTGGGGACAGGGGGCGAGCAGTACTTC | CASSLGTGGEQYF
TRBJ2-1 | TRBV5-1 | TRBD2 | . | TGCGCCAGCAGCCCGGGACTAGCGGGAGGAGAGCAGTTCTTC | CASSPGLAGGEQFF
TRBJ2-7 | TRBV30 | . | . | TGTGCCTGGGGGACCTACGAGCAGTACTTC | CAWGTYEQYF
TRBJ2-7 | TRBV7-2 | TRBD2 | . | TGTGCCAGCGGGCTAGGGACTAAAACCTACGAGCAGTACTTC | CASGLGTKTYEQYF
TRBJ1-1 | TRBV9 | TRBD1 | once | TGTGCCAGCAGCGTAGGTCCGACAGGGTATTCTGAAGCTTTCTTT | CASSVGPTGYSEAFF
TRBJ1-6 | TRBV15 | TRBD1 | . | TGTGCCACCAGCAGAGAGTACTTGGGACAGGGAGGTTCACCCCTCCACTTT | CATSREYLGQGGSPLHF
TRBJ2-5 | TRBV7-9 | . | . | TGTGCCAGCATCATGGCGGAGACCCAGTACTTC | CASIMAETQYF
TRBJ1-4 | TRBV5-6 | TRBD1 | once | TGTGCCAGCAGCACTACAGGGGGCGTATATGAAAAACTGTTTTTT | CASSTTGGVYEKLFF
TRBJ2-1 | TRBV11-3 | TRBD1 | . | TGTGCCAGCAGCTTAGATCGACAGGGCTCCTACAATGAGCAGTTCTTC | CASSLDRQGSYNEQFF
TRBJ2-3 | TRBV30 | . | . | TGTGCCTGGAGAACTACAGATACGCAGTATTTT | CAWRTTDTQYF
TRBJ1-1 | TRBV27 | . | . | TGTGCCAGCAGCCCACGGATGGGGAGGACTGAAGCTTTCTTT | CASSPRMGRTEAFF
TRBJ2-1 | TRBV6-5 | . | . | TGTGCCAGCAGTTACTCGCGGTCCTACAATGAGCAGTTCTTC | CASSYSRSYNEQFF
TRBJ2-6 | TRBV27 | . | . | TGTGCCAGCAGTGTATCCTACGGGGGCGCTGGGGCCAACGTCCTGACTTTC | CASSVSYGGAGANVLTF
TRBJ2-1 | TRBV5-1 | TRBD2 | few | TGCGCCAGCAGCGGAGGAATCATTAGCGGGAGGCCCGGGAATGAGCAGTTCTTC | CASSGGIISGRPGNEQFF
TRBJ1-5 | TRBV19 | . | . | TGTGCCAGTAGTTCCCGGGACGGCGATCAGCCCCAGCATTTT | CASSSRDGDQPQHF
TRBJ2-3 | TRBV7-8 | . | . | TGTGCCAGCAGCCCCGGACCCACAGATACGCAGTATTTT | CASSPGPTDTQYF
TRBJ1-3 | TRBV7-9 | . | once | TGTGCCAGCAGCTTAGAGACAGTCTCTGGAAACACCATATATTTT | CASSLETVSGNTIYF
TRBJ1-2 | TRBV6-5 | TRBD1 | . | TGTGCCAGCAGTGAACAGGGGGCGGTTGGCTACACCTTC | CASSEQGAVGYTF
TRBJ1-2 | TRBV19 | TRBD1 | . | TGTGCCAGTACCGGGACAGGTGAAGCTAACTATGGCTACACCTTC | CASTGTGEANYGYTF
TRBJ2-5 | TRBV30 | . | . | TGTGCCTGGACTAGGCAGGCCCAAGAGACCCAGTACTTC | CAWTRQAQETQYF
TRBJ2-7 | TRBV2 | TRBD1 | . | TGTGCCAGCATTGGGGACAGTATAAGCTCCTACGAGCAGTACTTC | CASIGDSISSYEQYF
TRBJ2-5 | TRBV6-5 | . | . | TGTGCCAGCAATAGGGGACTTCAAGAGACCCAGTACTTC | CASNRGLQETQYF
TRBJ2-7 | TRBV11-3 | TRBD2 | once | TGTGCCAGCAGCTTCCTAGCGGGAGTGTACGAGCAGTACTTC | CASSFLAGVYEQYF
TRBJ2-3 | TRBV5-1 | . | . | TGCGCCAGCAGCTTGGTTTCGTCTAGCACAGATACGCAGTATTTT | CASSLVSSSTDTQYF
TRBJ1-4 | TRBV5-1 | . | . | TGCGCCAGCAGCTTGGGCCGGACGAATGAAAAACTGTTTTTT | CASSLGRTNEKLFF
TRBJ1-6 | TRBV27 | . | once | TGTGCCAGCAGTCCCCGTGGTAGGGCTTCACCCCTCCACTTT | CASSPRGRASPLHF
TRBJ2-1 | TRBV11-3 | . | . | TGTGCCATCCCAGCGAGTTACAATGAGCAGTTCTTC | CAIPASYNEQFF
TRBJ2-1 | TRBV11-3 | . | . | TGTGCCAGCAGCATTAGGGAAGGGGCGGGGAATGAGCAGTTCTTC | CASSIREGAGNEQFF
TRBJ2-1 | TRBV5-4 | . | . | TGTGCCAGCAGCCCCCCCGGACCTTACAATGAGCAGTTCTTC | CASSPPGPYNEQFF
TRBJ1-5 | TRBV23-1 | TRBD1 | few | TGCGCCAGCAGTTCGACAGGGGACTTCAGGGGGCCCCAGCATTTT | CASSSTGDFRGPQHF
TRBJ1-1 | TRBV2 | . | . | TGTGCCAGCAGTGAAAAGGGTGGGGATGCCACTGAAGCTTTCTTT | CASSEKGGDATEAFF
TRBJ1-1 | TRBV7-9 | . | . | TGTGCCAGCAGCTTAGGGGGCAGGACTGAAGCTTTCTTT | CASSLGGRTEAFF
TRBJ2-1 | TRBV9 | . | once | TGTGCCAGCAGCGTAGAGAGGGTGGGGTACAATGAGCAGTTCTTC | CASSVERVGYNEQFF
TRBJ2-1 | TRBV6-5 | . | . | TGTGCCAGCAGTTACTCAGGGTACAATGAGCAGTTCTTC | CASSYSGYNEQFF
TRBJ1-2 | TRBV6-1 | TRBD1 | . | TGTGCCAGCAGTCGGGACAGGGACTATGGCTACACCTTC | CASSRDRDYGYTF
TRBJ2-6 | TRBV28 | TRBD1 | . | TGTGCCAGCAGACCGGGACAGGGGATTCTTGGGGCCAACGTCCTGACTTTC | CASRPGQGILGANVLTF
TRBJ2-7 | TRBV2 | . | . | TGTGCCAGCATTAGACGGACAGCGAGATACGAGCAGTACTTC | CASIRRTARYEQYF
TRBJ2-7 | TRBV29-1 | . | . | TGCAGCGTTGAGTCTAGTTCGGCGGATTCCTACGAGCAGTACTTC | CSVESSSADSYEQYF
TRBJ2-1 | TRBV4-2 | TRBD1 | . | TGTGCCAGCAGCCAAGATAGGACAGGGGGAAACTACAATGAGCAGTTCTTC | CASSQDRTGGNYNEQFF